This note documents a single T cell receptor (beta chain) sequence. The antigen is undetermined. These data belong to a study of cytomegalovirus exposure and HLA in healthy donors. V was shortened by 5 bases and J by 0 bases, with 22 bases between the two germline ends. In germline, CDR1 is SGHRS, CDR2 YFSETQ. This CDR3 is 18 amino acids long. Both 60 Vbeta primers and 13 Jbeta primers went into the PCR. Assay used: immunoSEQ multiplex PCR; TCRdb lists only in-frame clones, some missing. This table holds some 180,000 clones, approximately 84% found once. Overall study results and limits: The likely origin of a cluster of highly shared sequence variants was a sequencing artifact. A further, later analysis showed that HLA-associated TCR beta chains (compared with equally common others) were more clonally expanded. A list of roughly 160 TCR beta chains associated with cytomegalovirus was given.

This clonotype originated in a man aged 25-40 years in good health and CMV-seropositive. The sample was PBMCs. The rearrangement links TRBV5-1 to TRBJ2-3; TRBD2 might be the D (6 bases). DNA of the CDR3: TGCGCCAGCAGACCCCTGGTTGAGGGAGGCTTTAGCACAGATACGCAGTATTTT. Its translation: CASRPLVEGGFSTDTQYF.